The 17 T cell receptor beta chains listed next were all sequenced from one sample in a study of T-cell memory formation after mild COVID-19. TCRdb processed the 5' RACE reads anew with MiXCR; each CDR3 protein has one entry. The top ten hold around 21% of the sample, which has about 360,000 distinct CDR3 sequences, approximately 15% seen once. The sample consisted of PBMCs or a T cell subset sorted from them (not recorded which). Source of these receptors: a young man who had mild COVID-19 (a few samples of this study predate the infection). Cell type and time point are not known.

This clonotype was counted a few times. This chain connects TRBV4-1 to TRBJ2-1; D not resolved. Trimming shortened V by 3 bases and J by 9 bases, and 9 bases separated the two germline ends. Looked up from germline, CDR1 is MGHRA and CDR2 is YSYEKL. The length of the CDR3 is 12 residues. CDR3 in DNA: TGCGCCAGCAGCCAGGGTACAAGTGAGCAGTTCTTC. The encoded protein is CASSQGTSEQFF.

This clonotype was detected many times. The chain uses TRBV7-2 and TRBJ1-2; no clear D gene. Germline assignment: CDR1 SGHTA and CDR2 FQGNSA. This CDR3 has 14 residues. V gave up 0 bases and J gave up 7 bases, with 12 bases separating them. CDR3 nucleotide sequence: TGTGCCAGCAGCTTAGCGCGCAGAGATGGTGGCTACACCTTC. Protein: CASSLARRDGGYTF.

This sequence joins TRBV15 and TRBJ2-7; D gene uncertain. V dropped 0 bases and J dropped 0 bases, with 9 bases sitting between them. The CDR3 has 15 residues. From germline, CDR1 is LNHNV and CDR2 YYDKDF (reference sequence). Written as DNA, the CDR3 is TGTGCCACCAGCAGAGATCTTAGCAGCTCCTACGAGCAGTACTTC. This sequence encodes CATSRDLSSSYEQYF.

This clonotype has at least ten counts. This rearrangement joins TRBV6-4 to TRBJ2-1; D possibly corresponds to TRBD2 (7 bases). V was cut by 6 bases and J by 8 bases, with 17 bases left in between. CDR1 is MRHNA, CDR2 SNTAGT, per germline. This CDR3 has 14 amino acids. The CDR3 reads CASSSAGEGDEQFF. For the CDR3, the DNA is TGTGCCAGCAGCTCGGCGGGGGAGGGGGATGAGCAGTTCTTC.

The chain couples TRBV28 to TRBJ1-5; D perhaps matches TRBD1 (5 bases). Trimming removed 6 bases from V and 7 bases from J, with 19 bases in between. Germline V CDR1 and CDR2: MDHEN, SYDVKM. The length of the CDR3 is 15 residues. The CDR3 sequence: CASRYPGGLGQPQHF. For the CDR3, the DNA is TGTGCCAGCAGATACCCCGGGGGGTTGGGGCAGCCCCAGCATTTT. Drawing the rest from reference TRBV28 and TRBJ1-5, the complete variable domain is DVKVTQSSRYLVKRTGEKVFLECVQDMDHENMFWYRQDPGLGLRLIYFSYDVKMKEKGDIPEGYSVSREKKERFSLILESASTNQTSMYLCASRYPGGLGQPQHFGDGTRLSIL.

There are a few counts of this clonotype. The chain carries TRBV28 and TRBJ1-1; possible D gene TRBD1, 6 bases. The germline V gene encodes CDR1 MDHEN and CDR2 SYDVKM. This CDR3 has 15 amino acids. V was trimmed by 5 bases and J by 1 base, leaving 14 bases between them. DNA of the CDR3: TGTGCCAGCAGTCCAATACAGGGTCGGAACACTGAAGCTTTCTTT. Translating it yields CASSPIQGRNTEAFF.

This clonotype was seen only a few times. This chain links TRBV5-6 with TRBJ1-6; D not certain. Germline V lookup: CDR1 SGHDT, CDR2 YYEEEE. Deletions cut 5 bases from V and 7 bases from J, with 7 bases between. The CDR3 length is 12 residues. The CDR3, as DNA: TGTGCCAGCAGTCGACGAAATTCACCCCTCCACTTT. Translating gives CASSRRNSPLHF.

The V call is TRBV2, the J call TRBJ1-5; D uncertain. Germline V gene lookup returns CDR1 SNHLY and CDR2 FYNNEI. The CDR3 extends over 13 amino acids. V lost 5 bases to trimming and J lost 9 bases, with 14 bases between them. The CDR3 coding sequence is TGTGCCAGCAGTCGTTCGGATTGGCGGCCCCAGCATTTT. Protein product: CASSRSDWRPQHF.

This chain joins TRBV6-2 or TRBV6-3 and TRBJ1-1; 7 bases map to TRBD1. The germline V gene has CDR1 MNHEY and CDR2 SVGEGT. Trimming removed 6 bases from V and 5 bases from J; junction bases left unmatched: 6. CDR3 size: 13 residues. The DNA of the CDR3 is TGTGCCAGCAGCGCAGACAGGGCGACTGAAGCTTTCTTT. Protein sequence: CASSADRATEAFF.

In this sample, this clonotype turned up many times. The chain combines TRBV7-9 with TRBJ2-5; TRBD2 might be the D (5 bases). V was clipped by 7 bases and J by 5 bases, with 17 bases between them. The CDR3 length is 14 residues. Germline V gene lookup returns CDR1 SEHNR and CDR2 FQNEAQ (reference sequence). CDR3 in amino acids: CASTSTARGETQYF. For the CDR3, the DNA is TGTGCCAGCACCTCAACCGCCAGAGGGGAGACCCAGTACTTC.

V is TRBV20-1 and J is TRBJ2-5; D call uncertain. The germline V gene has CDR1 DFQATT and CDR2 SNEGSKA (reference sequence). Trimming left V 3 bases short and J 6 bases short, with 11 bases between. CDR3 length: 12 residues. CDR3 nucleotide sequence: TGCAGTGCTAGTCAATCTACCCAGACCCAGTACTTC. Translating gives CSASQSTQTQYF.

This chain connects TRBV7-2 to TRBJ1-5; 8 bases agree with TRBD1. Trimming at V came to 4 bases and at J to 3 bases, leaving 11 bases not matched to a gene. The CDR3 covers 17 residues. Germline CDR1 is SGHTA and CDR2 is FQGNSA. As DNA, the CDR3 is TGTGCCAGCAGCTCTCAGGGGGCCCACCAGGTCAATCAGCCCCAGCATTTT. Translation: CASSSQGAHQVNQPQHF.

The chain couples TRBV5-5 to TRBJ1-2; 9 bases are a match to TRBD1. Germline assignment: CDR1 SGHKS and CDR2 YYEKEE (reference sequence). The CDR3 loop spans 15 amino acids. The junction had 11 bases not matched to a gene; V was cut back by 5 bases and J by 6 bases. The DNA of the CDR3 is TGTGCCAGCAGTGACGGGACAGGGACCCCGGATGGCTACACCTTC. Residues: CASSDGTGTPDGYTF.

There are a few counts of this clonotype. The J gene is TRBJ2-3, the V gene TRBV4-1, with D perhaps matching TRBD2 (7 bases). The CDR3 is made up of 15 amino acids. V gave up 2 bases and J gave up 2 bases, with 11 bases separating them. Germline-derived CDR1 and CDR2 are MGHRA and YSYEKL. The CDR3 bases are TGCGCCAGCAGCCAAAGGGGGGGGTACACAGATACGCAGTATTTT. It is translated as CASSQRGGYTDTQYF.

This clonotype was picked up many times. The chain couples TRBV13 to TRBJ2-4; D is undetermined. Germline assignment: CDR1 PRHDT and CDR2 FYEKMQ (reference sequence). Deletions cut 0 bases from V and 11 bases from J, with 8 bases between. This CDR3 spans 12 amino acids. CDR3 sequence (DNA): TGTGCCAGCAGCTTAGGGGTGCAGGTTCAGTACTTC. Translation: CASSLGVQVQYF.

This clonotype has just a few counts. The CDR3 DNA sequence: TGCAGCGTTGGTCTGGGCCCACCCAACACCGGGGAGCTGTTTTTT. Encoded protein: CSVGLGPPNTGELFF. This sequence joins TRBV29-1 and TRBJ2-2; D not resolved. From germline, CDR1 is SQVTM and CDR2 ANQGSEA. Trimming removed 4 bases from V and 2 bases from J, with 14 bases in between. CDR3 size: 15 residues.

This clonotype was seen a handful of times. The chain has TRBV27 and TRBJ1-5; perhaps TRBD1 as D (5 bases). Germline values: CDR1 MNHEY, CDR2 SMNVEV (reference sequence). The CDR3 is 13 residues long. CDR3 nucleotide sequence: TGTGCTACCGGGGGTCAGCGCAATCAGCCCCAGCATTTT. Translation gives CATGGQRNQPQHF.